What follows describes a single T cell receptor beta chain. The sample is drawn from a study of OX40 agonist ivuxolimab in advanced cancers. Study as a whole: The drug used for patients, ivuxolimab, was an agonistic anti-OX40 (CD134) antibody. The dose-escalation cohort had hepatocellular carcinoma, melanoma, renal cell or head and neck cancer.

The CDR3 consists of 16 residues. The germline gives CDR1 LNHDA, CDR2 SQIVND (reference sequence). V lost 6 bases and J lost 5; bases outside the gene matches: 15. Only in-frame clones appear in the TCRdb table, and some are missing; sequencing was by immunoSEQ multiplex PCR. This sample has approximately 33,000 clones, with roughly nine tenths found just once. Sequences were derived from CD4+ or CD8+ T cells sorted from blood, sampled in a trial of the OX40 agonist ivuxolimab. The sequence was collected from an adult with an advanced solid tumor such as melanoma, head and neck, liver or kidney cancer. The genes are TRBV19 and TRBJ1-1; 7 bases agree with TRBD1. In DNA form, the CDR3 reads TGTGCCAGTAGCCTAGAAATCGAGGGGGCACGGACTGAAGCTTTCTTT. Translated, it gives CASSLEIEGARTEAFF. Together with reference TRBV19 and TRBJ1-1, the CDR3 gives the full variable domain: DGGITQSPKYLFRKEGQNVTLSCEQNLNHDAMYWYRQDPGQGLRLIYYSQIVNDFQKGDIAEGYSVSREKKESFPLTVTSAQKNPTAFYLCASSLEIEGARTEAFFGQGTRLTVV.